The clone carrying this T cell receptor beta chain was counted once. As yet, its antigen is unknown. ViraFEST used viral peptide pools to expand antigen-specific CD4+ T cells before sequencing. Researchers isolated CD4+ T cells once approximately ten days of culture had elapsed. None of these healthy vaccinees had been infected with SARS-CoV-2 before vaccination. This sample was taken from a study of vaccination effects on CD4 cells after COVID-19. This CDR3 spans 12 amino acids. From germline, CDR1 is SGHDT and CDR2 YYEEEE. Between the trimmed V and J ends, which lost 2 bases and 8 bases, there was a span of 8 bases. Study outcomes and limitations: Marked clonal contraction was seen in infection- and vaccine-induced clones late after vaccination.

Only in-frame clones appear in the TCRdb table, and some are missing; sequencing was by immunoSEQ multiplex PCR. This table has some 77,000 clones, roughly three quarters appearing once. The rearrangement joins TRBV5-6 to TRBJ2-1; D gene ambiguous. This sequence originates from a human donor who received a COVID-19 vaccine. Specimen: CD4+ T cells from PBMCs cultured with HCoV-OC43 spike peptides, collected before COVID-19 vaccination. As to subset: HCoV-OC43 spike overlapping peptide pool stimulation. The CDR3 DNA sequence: TGTGCCAGCAGCTTAGGTAAGTATGAGCAGTTCTTC. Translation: CASSLGKYEQFF.